What follows describes a single T cell receptor (beta chain). This sample was included in a study of blood T cell repertoires in COVID-19. Method: immunoSEQ multiplex PCR; TCRdb's copy keeps in-frame clones and lacks some. The sample lists roughly 430,000 clones; 70% to 90% were seen once. V was cut by 3 bases and J by 2 bases, with 5 bases left in between. Germline V CDR1 and CDR2: MGHDK, SYGVNS. The CDR3 covers 12 residues. The TCR originated in a woman younger than 30 who had been exposed to COVID-19. This rearrangement joins TRBV25-1 to TRBJ2-7; no definite D call. The sample consisted of PBMCs or T cells enriched from blood (not recorded which). CDR3 nucleotides: TGTGCCAGCAGTGACACAGCCTACGAGCAGTACTTC. It encodes CASSDTAYEQYF.